These 13 T cell receptor beta chains were sequenced from one sample in a study of cytomegalovirus exposure and HLA in healthy donors. PCR primers comprised 60 Vbeta and 13 Jbeta primers. The data were produced by immunoSEQ multiplex PCR, yet TCRdb's version contains in-frame clones alone and is incomplete. This sample has around 230,000 clones; about 81% occur once, and the top ten carry 5.5% to 7.5%. Specimen: PBMCs. These receptors were obtained from a man between 40 and 49 years old in good health and CMV-seropositive.

The chain carries TRBV5-6 and TRBJ2-1, with 12 bases aligning to TRBD2. CDR3 length: 17 residues. The germline V gene has CDR1 SGHDT and CDR2 YYEEEE. The V and J ends lost 1 base and 6 bases, in that order; junction bases with no gene match: 8. The CDR3 loop is CASSLFTLAGGFNEQFF. CDR3 DNA: TGTGCCAGCAGCTTGTTTACCCTAGCGGGAGGGTTCAATGAGCAGTTCTTC.

The rearrangement uses TRBV6-1 and TRBJ2-1; 9 nucleotides match TRBD2. Germline assignment: CDR1 MNHNS and CDR2 SASEGT. J gave up 7 bases and V 0 bases, and 7 bases lay outside the gene matches. The CDR3 is 16 residues long. The CDR3 loop is CASSEARLAGRNEQFF. The CDR3 coding sequence is TGTGCCAGCAGTGAAGCGCGGCTAGCGGGAAGAAATGAGCAGTTCTTC.

V and J are TRBV7-3 and TRBJ2-1; possibly TRBD2 for D (6 bases). Per the germline V gene, CDR1 is SGHTA and CDR2 is FQGTGA. The length of the CDR3 is 14 residues. V was trimmed by 3 bases and J by 5 bases, leaving 11 bases between them. CDR3 in DNA: TGTGCCAGCAGCTTCGGGGGAGCAGACAATGAGCAGTTCTTC. This gives the protein CASSFGGADNEQFF. The variable domain in full, completed from reference TRBV7-3 and TRBJ2-1, reads GAGVSQTPSNKVTEKGKYVELRCDPISGHTALYWYRQSLGQGPEFLIYFQGTGAADDSGLPNDRFFAVRPEGSVSTLKIQRTERGDSAVYLCASSFGGADNEQFFGPGTRLTVL.

This chain uses TRBV15 with TRBJ2-7; D remains ambiguous. This CDR3 has 14 residues. V was cut by 2 bases and J by 0 bases, with 8 bases left in between. Germline CDR1 and CDR2: LNHNV and YYDKDF (reference sequence). CDR3 loop: CATSRQDLSYEQYF. CDR3 nucleotides: TGTGCCACCAGCAGACAGGATCTCTCCTACGAGCAGTACTTC.

This sequence joins TRBV7-2 and TRBJ1-2; D is unresolved. Germline loops: CDR1 SGHTA, CDR2 FQGNSA. The CDR3 covers 13 residues. V was trimmed by 5 bases and J by 2 bases, leaving 9 bases between them. For the CDR3, the DNA is TGTGCCAGCAGCGTGGGAGCAAACTATGGCTACACCTTC. Translating it yields CASSVGANYGYTF.

The rearrangement links TRBV19 to TRBJ2-1, with TRBD2 matching 10 bases. CDR1 LNHDA and CDR2 SQIVND come from the germline V gene (reference sequence). V shed 5 bases and J 0 bases; nucleotides not matched to a gene: 4. This CDR3 has 16 residues. DNA for the CDR3: TGTGCCAGTAGTCCACGGACTAGCGGCTCCTACAATGAGCAGTTCTTC. Translated, it gives CASSPRTSGSYNEQFF.

The sample holds a few counts of this clone. V gene TRBV2 combines with J gene TRBJ1-4; D unresolved. V gave up 1 base and J gave up 0 bases, with 12 bases separating them. CDR1 and CDR2 from the germline V gene are SNHLY and FYNNEI. CDR3 length equals 17 residues. CDR3 DNA: TGTGCCAGCAGTGAAGGCGGGGTCGGGGCAACTAATGAAAAACTGTTTTTT. This gives the protein CASSEGGVGATNEKLFF.

The chain has TRBV19 and TRBJ2-3; maybe TRBD1 (6 bases). The germline V gene has CDR1 LNHDA and CDR2 SQIVND (reference sequence). The CDR3 is made up of 14 amino acids. Trimming took 5 bases from V and 0 from J, leaving 9 bases between them. CDR3 nucleotides: TGTGCCAGTAGTCCAGACAGGAGCACAGATACGCAGTATTTT. This codes for CASSPDRSTDTQYF.

This rearrangement joins TRBV7-9 to TRBJ1-1; TRBD1 might be the D (5 bases). Germline values: CDR1 SEHNR, CDR2 FQNEAQ (reference sequence). Trimming pared 5 bases from V and 4 bases from J, leaving 14 bases between. The CDR3 length is 14 residues. Here the CDR3 DNA reads TGTGCCAGCAGCCCGGGCTGGGGGGGCACTGAAGCTTTCTTT. Protein: CASSPGWGGTEAFF.

This sequence joins TRBV18 and TRBJ1-1; D is unresolved. V lost 2 bases, J lost 5 bases, and 15 bases lay in between. CDR1 is KGHSH, CDR2 LQKENI, per germline. The CDR3 has 15 residues. CDR3 bases: TGTGCCAGCTCACCATCCCCGGCCCGGGATACTGAAGCTTTCTTT. This encodes CASSPSPARDTEAFF.

The chain is built from TRBV18 and TRBJ2-1; D is unresolved. CDR1 and CDR2 from the germline V gene are KGHSH and LQKENI. Trimming removed 3 bases at V and 0 bases at J, with 3 bases between. The CDR3 extends over 13 amino acids. CDR3 loop: CASSPRSYNEQFF. CDR3 in DNA: TGTGCCAGCTCACCCCGCTCCTACAATGAGCAGTTCTTC.

The chain employs TRBV10-3 and TRBJ1-2, with 9 positions matching TRBD1. V shed 2 bases, J shed 3 bases, and the junction held 10 bases outside the gene matches. This CDR3 region has 17 residues. Germline V gene sequence: CDR1 ENHRY, CDR2 SYGVKD. The CDR3 loop is CAISEPTTGGAHYGYTF. The CDR3 DNA reads as TGTGCCATCAGTGAGCCGACAACAGGGGGCGCCCACTATGGCTACACCTTC.

The chain joins TRBV11-2 to TRBJ2-5; D might be TRBD1 (6 bases). V shed 7 bases and J shed 7 bases, with 19 bases lying between them. Per germline, CDR1 SGHAT and CDR2 FQNNGV. The CDR3 runs to 14 residues. The CDR3 nucleotides are TGTGCCAGCACCATAGGGGGTATGGCGGGGACCCAGTACTTC. The encoded protein is CASTIGGMAGTQYF.